The 11 T cell receptor beta chains below all came from one sample that was sequenced in a study of T cells in Graves' hyperthyroidism and ophthalmopathy. RNA transcripts served as the template for amplifying TCR beta CDR3 regions. Using the HTBI primer set, a first-round RT-PCR was run on the TCR CDR3. One entry per CDR3 protein, called by TCRdb with MiXCR from the multiplex PCR reads. This sample has 650,000 to 700,000 distinct CDR3 sequences, with roughly 17% found just once. Specimen: blood. The receptors originated from a man aged 50 or older with Graves' hyperthyroidism.

This clonotype showed up just a few times. V is TRBV3-1 and J is TRBJ1-4; D unresolved. The V end lost 0 bases, the J end lost 2 bases, and 13 bases lay between the germline ends. From germline, CDR1 is LGHDT and CDR2 YNNKEL (reference sequence). The CDR3 runs to 17 residues. The CDR3 DNA sequence: TGTGCCAGCAGCCAAGATTTTCGGTTGAGGACTAATGAAAAACTGTTTTTT. This encodes CASSQDFRLRTNEKLFF.

This clonotype was counted a few times. V usage is TRBV4-1 and J usage is TRBJ1-5; D gene ambiguous. CDR3 length equals 17 residues. The germline gives CDR1 MGHRA, CDR2 YSYEKL. Trimming took off 0 bases at V and 4 bases at J, with 16 bases between the two ends. The CDR3 DNA reads as TGCGCCAGCAGCCAAGATGCCGGACCGTTGAAAAATCAGCCCCAGCATTTT. Amino acid sequence: CASSQDAGPLKNQPQHF.

The genes are TRBV30 and TRBJ2-5; D gene ambiguous. V lost 2 bases and J 5 bases, leaving 3 bases between the germline ends. This CDR3 contains 10 residues. Germline CDR1 is GTSNPN and CDR2 is SVGIG (reference sequence). The CDR3 sequence: CAWSSETQYF. The CDR3 DNA reads as TGTGCCTGGAGTAGCGAGACCCAGTACTTC.

In its sample, this clonotype was seen a few times. The chain combines TRBV20-1 with TRBJ2-1; D is unclear. The CDR3 has 13 amino acids. Trimming left V 4 bases short and J 5 bases short, with 12 bases between. Per germline, CDR1 DFQATT and CDR2 SNEGSKA (reference sequence). CDR3 nucleotide sequence: TGCAGTGCTATCCCCGCCCTGAACAATGAGCAGTTCTTC. This translates into CSAIPALNNEQFF.

The V call is TRBV14, the J call TRBJ2-7; D may match TRBD1 or TRBD2 (5 bases each). Germline CDR1 and CDR2: SGHDN and FVKESK. This CDR3 spans 13 amino acids. V was pared by 4 bases and J by 5 bases, with 12 bases between. In DNA form, the CDR3 reads TGTGCCAGCAGCCTGGGACGGTACAACGAGCAGTACTTC. Amino acids: CASSLGRYNEQYF. Complete variable domain (other parts from reference TRBV14 and TRBJ2-7): EAGVTQFPSHSVIEKGQTVTLRCDPISGHDNLYWYRRVMGKEIKFLLHFVKESKQDESGMPNNRFLAERTGGTYSTLKVQPAELEDSGVYFCASSLGRYNEQYFGPGTRLTVT.

This clonotype has only a few counts. The V gene is TRBV15, the J gene TRBJ2-7; D may be TRBD1 or TRBD2 (5 bases each). The CDR3 extends over 13 amino acids. Germline V CDR1 and CDR2: LNHNV, YYDKDF (reference sequence). V shed 8 bases and J shed 2 bases, with 13 bases lying between them. The CDR3 sequence is CATGTGKTYEQYF. The CDR3 DNA reads TGTGCCACCGGGACCGGGAAGACCTACGAGCAGTACTTC.

This clonotype was seen at least ten times. The chain employs TRBV28 and TRBJ2-1; D is unclear. The germline CDR1 and CDR2 sequences are MDHEN and SYDVKM. The CDR3 is made up of 14 amino acids. Trimming took 10 bases from V and 1 from J, leaving 14 bases between them. CDR3 protein: CATSFTVSYNEQFF. As DNA, the CDR3 is TGTGCCACAAGTTTCACAGTATCCTACAATGAGCAGTTCTTC.

This clonotype was seen ten or more times. This chain connects TRBV7-3 to TRBJ2-7; TRBD1 is a possible D gene (6 bases). This CDR3 has 16 amino acids. Germline CDR1 reads SGHTA; CDR2 reads FQGTGA. Trimming pared 4 bases from V and 5 bases from J, leaving 21 bases between. CDR3: CASSWVGLRGPDEQYF. The CDR3 coding sequence is TGTGCCAGCAGCTGGGTAGGTCTCAGGGGTCCAGACGAGCAGTACTTC.

This clonotype was recorded at least ten times. The chain carries TRBV6-1 and TRBJ1-1; D call uncertain. Trimming left V 2 bases short and J 1 base short, with 11 bases between. Germline V gene lookup returns CDR1 MNHNS and CDR2 SASEGT. CDR3 size: 15 residues. CDR3 loop: CASSENRRQNTEAFF. The CDR3 bases are TGTGCCAGCAGTGAAAATAGACGGCAGAACACTGAAGCTTTCTTT.

This clonotype occurred many times. V gene TRBV6-1 combines with J gene TRBJ1-5; TRBD1 matches 10 bases. The CDR3 totals 15 residues. From germline, CDR1 is MNHNS and CDR2 SASEGT. With 5 bases clipped from V and 6 bases from J, the junction kept 7 bases outside the gene matches. CDR3 loop: CASSSGTGVVQPQHF. CDR3 in DNA: TGTGCCAGCAGTTCCGGGACAGGGGTTGTTCAGCCCCAGCATTTT.

V gene TRBV6-1 combines with J gene TRBJ2-1, with 15 bases lining up with TRBD2. Germline CDR1 reads MNHNS; CDR2 reads SASEGT. The J segment lost 8 bases and the V segment lost 6 bases, leaving 8 bases of the junction unmatched. The CDR3 has 16 residues. In nucleotides, the CDR3 is TGTGCCAGCAGGGCCGGGACTAGCGGGAGGATCGATGAGCAGTTCTTC. Translating gives CASRAGTSGRIDEQFF.